This paragraph covers one TCR beta chain sequence. This record comes from a study of blood T cell repertoires in COVID-19. Whole-study context: Samples taken during acute and convalescent COVID-19 were collected in the United States, Italy and Spain. Nucleic acid was either cDNA or gDNA, and it came from T cells, B-cell-depleted T cells, or PBMCs.

In the original analysis: Nucleated cell counts were estimated from reference gene primer amplification. The assay was immunoSEQ multiplex PCR, and TCRdb's table has in-frame clones only and misses some. V, J and clone size were drawn from that table, and D and trimming were deduced from the DNA. Of over 250,000 clones listed, roughly 87% were seen once; the top ten hold about 14%. Germline assignment: CDR1 MNHEY and CDR2 SMNVEV (reference sequence). Trimming removed 4 bases at V and 8 bases at J, with 11 bases between. The length of the CDR3 is 12 residues. The TCR comes from a human donor in a cohort sampled during active COVID-19. Material for sequencing was peripheral blood. The chain links TRBV27 to TRBJ1-2; a weak D match, TRBD1 (5 bases). The CDR3 here is CASSSGGSGYTF. The CDR3 bases are TGTGCCAGCAGTTCCGGGGGATCAGGCTACACCTTC.